Reported below is one T cell receptor (beta chain). In the authors' workflow: Estimation of nucleated cell counts was performed using reference gene primer amplification. The repertoire was sequenced with immunoSEQ multiplex PCR; TCRdb's copy has only in-frame clones and lacks some. The V and J calls and clone size come from that table; D and trimming were worked out from the DNA. The data hold approximately 240,000 clones, with approximately 90% observed a single time. The CDR3 is 15 amino acids. Germline lookup yields CDR1 SGHTA and CDR2 FQGNSA. V shed 5 bases and J 2 bases; nucleotides not matched to a gene: 5. This record belongs to a study of blood T cell repertoires in COVID-19. Study summary: Samples taken during acute and convalescent COVID-19 were collected in the United States, Italy and Spain. From T cells, B-cell-depleted T cells, or PBMCs came the material, which was cDNA or gDNA.

Participant-given clinical history determined each cohort assignment. The V call is TRBV7-2, the J call TRBJ2-3; TRBD2 matches 9 bases. The sequenced material came from PBMCs or T cells enriched from blood (not recorded which). This TCR came from a woman younger than 45 with acute COVID-19. The CDR3, as DNA: TGTGCCAGCAGCAGGACTAGCGTTCCCACAGATACGCAGTATTTT. This codes for CASSRTSVPTDTQYF.